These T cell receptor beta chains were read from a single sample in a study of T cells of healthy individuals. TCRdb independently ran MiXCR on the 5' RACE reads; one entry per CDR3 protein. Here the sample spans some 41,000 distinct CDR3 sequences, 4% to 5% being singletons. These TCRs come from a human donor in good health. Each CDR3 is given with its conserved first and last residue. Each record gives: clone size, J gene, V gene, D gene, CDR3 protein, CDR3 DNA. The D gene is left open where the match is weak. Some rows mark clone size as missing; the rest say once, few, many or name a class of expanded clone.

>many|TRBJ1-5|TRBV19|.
CASSTGSAFNQPQHF
TGTGCCAGTAGTACCGGGTCAGCTTTCAATCAGCCCCAGCATTTT
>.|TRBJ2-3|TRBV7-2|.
CASSFNYLEDTQYF
TGTGCCAGCAGCTTTAACTACCTGGAGGATACGCAGTATTTT
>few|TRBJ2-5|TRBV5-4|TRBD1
CASRRDRVSDETQYF
TGTGCCAGCAGGAGAGACAGGGTCAGCGACGAGACCCAGTACTTC
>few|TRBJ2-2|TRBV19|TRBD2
CASSRGLAGDTGELFF
TGTGCCAGTAGTAGGGGGCTAGCGGGTGACACCGGGGAGCTGTTTTTT
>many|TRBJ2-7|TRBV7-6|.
CASSPRTVSYEQYF
TGTGCCAGCAGCCCTAGGACAGTCTCCTACGAGCAGTACTTC
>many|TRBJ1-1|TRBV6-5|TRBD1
CASSYSLRTGPRTEAFF
TGTGCCAGCAGTTACTCCCTGCGGACAGGCCCGAGGACTGAAGCTTTCTTT
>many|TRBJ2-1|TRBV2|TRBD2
CASSEGLAGGNEQFF
TGTGCCAGCAGTGAAGGACTAGCGGGAGGAAATGAGCAGTTCTTC
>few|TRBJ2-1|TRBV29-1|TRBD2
CSVGASGFYNEQFF
TGCAGCGTTGGGGCTAGCGGGTTCTACAATGAGCAGTTCTTC
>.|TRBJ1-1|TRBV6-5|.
CASSYSIVAATTEAFF
TGTGCCAGCAGTTACTCTATCGTCGCAGCGACCACTGAAGCTTTCTTT
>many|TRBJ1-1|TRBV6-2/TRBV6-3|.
CASTPDSELTEAFF
TGTGCCAGCACCCCCGACAGTGAATTAACTGAAGCTTTCTTT
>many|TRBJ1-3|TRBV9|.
CASSVAFDTIYF
TGTGCCAGCAGCGTAGCTTTCGACACCATATATTTT
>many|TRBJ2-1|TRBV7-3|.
CASSLNTGGEQFF
TGTGCCAGCAGCTTAAACACCGGGGGTGAGCAGTTCTTC
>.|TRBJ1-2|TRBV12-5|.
CASGLARTAPGYGYTF
TGTGCTAGTGGTTTGGCACGGACGGCGCCAGGCTATGGCTACACCTTC
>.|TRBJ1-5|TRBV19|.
CASSMRTVSNQPQHF
TGTGCCAGTAGTATGAGGACAGTCAGCAATCAGCCCCAGCATTTT
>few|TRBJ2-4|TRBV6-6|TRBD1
CASSPLTGPKNIQYF
TGTGCCAGCAGCCCCTTGACAGGGCCCAAAAACATTCAGTACTTC
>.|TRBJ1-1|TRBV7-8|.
CASSYQPSSGEAFF
TGTGCCAGCAGCTATCAACCCTCGTCTGGAGAAGCTTTCTTT
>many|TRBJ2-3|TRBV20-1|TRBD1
CSANTGGDTQYF
TGCAGTGCCAATACAGGGGGAGATACGCAGTATTTT
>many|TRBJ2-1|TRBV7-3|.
CASSLAQYNEQFF
TGTGCCAGCAGCTTAGCACAGTACAATGAGCAGTTCTTC
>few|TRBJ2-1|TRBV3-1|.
CASSQLPNEQFF
TGTGCCAGCAGCCAACTACCCAATGAGCAGTTCTTC
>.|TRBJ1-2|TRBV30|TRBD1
CAWSFGGGDYGYTF
TGTGCCTGGAGTTTTGGAGGGGGCGACTATGGCTACACCTTC
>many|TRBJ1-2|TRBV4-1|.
CASSQDQGSPTYSRYGYTF
TGCGCCAGCAGCCAAGATCAGGGGTCCCCAACTTATTCTCGTTATGGCTACACCTTC
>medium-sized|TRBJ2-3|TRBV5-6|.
CASSVTATQYF
TGTGCCAGCAGCGTGACAGCTACGCAGTATTTT
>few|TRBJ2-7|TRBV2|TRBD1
CASTGTGKSYEQYF
TGTGCCAGCACGGGGACAGGGAAGTCCTACGAGCAGTACTTC
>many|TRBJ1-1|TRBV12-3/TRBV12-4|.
CASSLRVDEAFF
TGTGCCAGCAGTTTGCGGGTTGATGAAGCTTTCTTT
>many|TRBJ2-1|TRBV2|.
CASSEATVKGYNEQFF
TGTGCCAGCAGTGAAGCAACCGTCAAGGGCTACAATGAGCAGTTCTTC
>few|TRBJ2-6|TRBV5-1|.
CASSSVWGPGANVLTF
TGCGCCAGCAGCAGCGTGTGGGGTCCCGGGGCCAACGTCCTGACTTTC
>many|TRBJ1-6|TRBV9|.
CASSGNSSPLHF
TGTGCCAGCAGCGGGAACTCTTCACCCCTCCACTTT
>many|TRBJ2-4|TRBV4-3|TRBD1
CASSQEAGTGTIGKNIQYF
TGCGCCAGCAGCCAAGAGGCGGGGACAGGCACAATAGGCAAAAACATTCAGTACTTC
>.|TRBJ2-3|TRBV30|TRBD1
CAWRRFWGQGRAPDTQYF
TGTGCCTGGCGCCGATTTTGGGGACAGGGCCGGGCCCCAGATACGCAGTATTTT
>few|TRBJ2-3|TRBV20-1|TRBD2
CSARDSGAGTDTQYF
TGCAGTGCTAGAGATAGCGGGGCCGGCACAGATACGCAGTATTTT
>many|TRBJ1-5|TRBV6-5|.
CASSPVSAYRNQPQHF
TGTGCCAGCAGCCCTGTATCGGCTTATAGAAATCAGCCCCAGCATTTT
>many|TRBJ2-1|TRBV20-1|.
CSARWDSNEQFF
TGCAGTGCTAGGTGGGATAGCAATGAGCAGTTCTTC
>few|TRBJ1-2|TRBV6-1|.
CASRYTGQSYGYTF
TGTGCCAGCAGATATACAGGACAGTCCTATGGCTACACCTTC
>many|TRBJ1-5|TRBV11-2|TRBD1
CASSRGTGAGNQPQHF
TGTGCCAGCAGCCGCGGGACAGGGGCCGGCAATCAGCCCCAGCATTTT
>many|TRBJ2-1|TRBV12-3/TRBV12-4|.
CASSLLEGVQFF
TGTGCCAGCAGTTTGCTGGAGGGGGTGCAGTTCTTC
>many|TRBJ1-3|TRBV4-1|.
CASSQETGSSGNTIYF
TGCGCCAGCAGCCAAGAGACAGGTTCCTCTGGAAACACCATATATTTT
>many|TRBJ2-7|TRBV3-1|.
CASSQESEQYF
TGTGCCAGCAGCCAAGAAAGCGAGCAGTACTTC
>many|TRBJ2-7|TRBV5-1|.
CASSLTLDTSYEQYF
TGCGCCAGCAGCTTGACCCTGGACACCTCCTACGAGCAGTACTTC
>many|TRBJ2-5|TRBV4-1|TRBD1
CASSRSGQTGETQYF
TGCGCCAGCAGCCGATCCGGACAGACAGGGGAGACCCAGTACTTC
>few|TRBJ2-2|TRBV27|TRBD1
CASSLQGAPPGELFF
TGTGCCAGCAGTTTACAGGGGGCGCCGCCTGGGGAGCTGTTTTTT
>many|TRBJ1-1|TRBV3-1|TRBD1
CASSPDRRGTEAFF
TGTGCCAGCAGCCCGGACAGGCGGGGGACTGAAGCTTTCTTT
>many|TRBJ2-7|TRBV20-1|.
CSARGGGLDYEQYF
TGCAGTGCTAGAGGGGGGGGGCTAGACTACGAGCAGTACTTC
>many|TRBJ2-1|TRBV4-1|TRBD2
CASGQGVAGVVNEQFF
TGCGCCAGCGGCCAGGGTGTGGCGGGAGTGGTAAATGAGCAGTTCTTC
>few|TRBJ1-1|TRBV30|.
CAWSRPRADTEAFF
TGTGCCTGGAGCAGACCCAGGGCAGACACTGAAGCTTTCTTT
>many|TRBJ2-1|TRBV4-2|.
CASSQTWEPYNEQFF
TGTGCCAGCAGCCAAACTTGGGAGCCCTACAATGAGCAGTTCTTC
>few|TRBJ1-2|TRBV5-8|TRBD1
CASSLRGQVFYGYTF
TGTGCCAGCAGCTTGAGGGGACAGGTGTTCTATGGCTACACCTTC
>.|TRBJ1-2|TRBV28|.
CASSLSGGNYGYTF
TGTGCCAGCAGTTTAAGTGGAGGGAACTATGGCTACACCTTC
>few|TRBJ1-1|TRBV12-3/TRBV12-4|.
CASSLAQGNTEAFF
TGTGCCAGCAGTTTAGCACAGGGAAACACTGAAGCTTTCTTT
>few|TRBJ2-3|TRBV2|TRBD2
CASSEYTGGPSSTDTQYF
TGTGCCAGCAGTGAATATACGGGGGGGCCGTCAAGCACAGATACGCAGTATTTT
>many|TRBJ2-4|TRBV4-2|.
CASSQSTRGILAKNIQYF
TGTGCCAGCAGCCAATCAACTAGAGGAATCCTAGCCAAAAACATTCAGTACTTC
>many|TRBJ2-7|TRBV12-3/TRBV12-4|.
CASSLSGGQVEQYF
TGTGCCAGCAGCCTTAGCGGGGGACAGGTTGAGCAGTACTTC
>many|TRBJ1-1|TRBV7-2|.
CASSLDVRGEAFF
TGTGCCAGCAGCTTAGATGTCAGGGGTGAAGCTTTCTTT
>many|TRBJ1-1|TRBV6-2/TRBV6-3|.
CASSYSNKNTEAFF
TGTGCCAGCAGTTACTCGAATAAGAACACTGAAGCTTTCTTT
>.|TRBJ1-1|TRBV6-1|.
CASSEGAENTEAFF
TGTGCCAGCAGTGAAGGGGCCGAAAACACTGAAGCTTTCTTT
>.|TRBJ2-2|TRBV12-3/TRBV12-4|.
CAIGTPNTGELFF
TGTGCCATCGGGACGCCGAACACCGGGGAGCTGTTTTTT